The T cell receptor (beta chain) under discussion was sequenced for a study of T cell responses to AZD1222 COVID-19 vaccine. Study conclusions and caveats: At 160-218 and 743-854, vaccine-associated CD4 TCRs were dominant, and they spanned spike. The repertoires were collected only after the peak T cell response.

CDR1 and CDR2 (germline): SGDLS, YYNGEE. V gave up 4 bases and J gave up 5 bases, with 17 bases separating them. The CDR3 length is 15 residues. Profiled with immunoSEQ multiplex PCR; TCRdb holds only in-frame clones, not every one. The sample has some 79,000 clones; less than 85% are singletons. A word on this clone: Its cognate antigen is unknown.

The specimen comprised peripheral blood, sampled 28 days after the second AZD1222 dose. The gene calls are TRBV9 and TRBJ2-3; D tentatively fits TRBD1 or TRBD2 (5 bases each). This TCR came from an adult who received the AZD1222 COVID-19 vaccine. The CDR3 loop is CASSPGPPNEDTQYF. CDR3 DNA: TGTGCCAGCAGCCCGGGACCGCCAAATGAAGATACGCAGTATTTT.